This record looks at one TCR beta chain sequence and its context. Amplification used 60 Vbeta primers and 13 Jbeta primers. The method was immunoSEQ multiplex PCR; TCRdb's version includes in-frame clones alone and lacks a portion of them. The sample carries under 200,000 clones, around 83% recorded once. This record comes from a study of cytomegalovirus exposure and HLA in healthy donors. V lost 4 bases and J 4 bases, leaving 14 bases between the germline ends. The CDR3 sequence is 14 residues long. CDR1 and CDR2 (germline): MNHEY, SVGAGI. Source material: PBMCs. This sequence joins TRBV6-5 and TRBJ2-7; weak D call: TRBD2 (6 bases). The clonotype comes from a man aged 40-49 years in good health and CMV-seropositive. The CDR3 bases are TGTGCCAGCAGTTCCATGGGGGGTAGATACGAGCAGTACTTC. Translated: CASSSMGGRYEQYF.